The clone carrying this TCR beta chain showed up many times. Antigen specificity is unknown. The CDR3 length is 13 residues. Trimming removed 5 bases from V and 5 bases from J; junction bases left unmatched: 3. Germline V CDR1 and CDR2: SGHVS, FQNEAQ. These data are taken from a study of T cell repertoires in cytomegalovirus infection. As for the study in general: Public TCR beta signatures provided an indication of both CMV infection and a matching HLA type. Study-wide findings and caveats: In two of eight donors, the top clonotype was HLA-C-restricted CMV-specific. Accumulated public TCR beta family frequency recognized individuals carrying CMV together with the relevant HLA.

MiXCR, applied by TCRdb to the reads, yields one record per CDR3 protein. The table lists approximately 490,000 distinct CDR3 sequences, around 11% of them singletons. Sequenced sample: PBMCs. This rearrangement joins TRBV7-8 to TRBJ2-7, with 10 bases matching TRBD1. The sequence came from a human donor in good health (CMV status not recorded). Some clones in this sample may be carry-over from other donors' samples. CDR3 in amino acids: CASSEDRGNEQYF. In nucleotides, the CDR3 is TGTGCCAGCAGCGAGGACAGGGGGAACGAGCAGTACTTC.